The 22 T cell receptor beta chains in this list originate from one sample, sequenced in a study of OX40 agonist ivuxolimab in advanced cancers. This table comes from immunoSEQ multiplex PCR, and its TCRdb copy is limited to in-frame clones, with some not included. The sample lists tens of thousands of clones, 70% to 85% occurring once. This specimen consisted of CD4+ or CD8+ T cells sorted from blood, obtained in a trial of the OX40 agonist ivuxolimab. These receptor sequences come from an adult with an advanced solid tumor such as melanoma, head and neck, liver or kidney cancer.

The V gene is TRBV7-3, the J gene TRBJ1-1; TRBD1 might be the D (5 bases). This CDR3 has 14 amino acids. Germline V gives CDR1 SGHTA, CDR2 FQGTGA. Trimming took 3 bases from V and 2 from J, leaving 10 bases between them. This CDR3 reads CASSFLGENTEAFF. For the CDR3, the DNA is TGTGCCAGCAGCTTCTTAGGGGAAAACACTGAAGCTTTCTTT.

The J gene is TRBJ1-2, the V gene TRBV6-5, with a possible D match to TRBD1 (5 bases). Germline CDR1 is MNHEY and CDR2 is SVGAGI. The germline V and J ends were trimmed by 0 bases and 6 bases, with 14 bases remaining between them. The CDR3 is made up of 15 amino acids. CDR3 sequence: CASSYSGREVNGYTF. The CDR3 DNA follows: TGTGCCAGCAGTTACTCTGGCAGGGAGGTCAATGGCTACACCTTC.

The V call is TRBV5-4, the J call TRBJ2-3; 11 bases fit TRBD2. The CDR3 is made up of 15 amino acids. Germline assignment: CDR1 SGHNT and CDR2 YYREEE (reference sequence). J was trimmed by 0 bases and V by 7 bases; bases with no gene match: 4. The DNA of the CDR3 is TGTGCCAGCCGCCCTAGCGGGGGGAGCACAGATACGCAGTATTTT. This translates into CASRPSGGSTDTQYF. Supplemented by reference TRBV5-4 and TRBJ2-3, the full variable domain reads ETGVTQSPTHLIKTRGQQVTLRCSSQSGHNTVSWYQQALGQGPQFIFQYYREEENGRGNFPPRFSGLQFPNYSSELNVNALELDDSALYLCASRPSGGSTDTQYFGPGTRLTVL.

This clone has only a few counts. V usage is TRBV18 and J usage is TRBJ2-3; no reliable D call. This CDR3 has 12 residues. V lost 5 bases to trimming and J lost 5 bases, with 8 bases between them. CDR1 is KGHSH, CDR2 LQKENI, per germline. Here the CDR3 reads CASSGEGDTQYF. As DNA, the CDR3 is TGTGCCAGCTCAGGGGAAGGAGATACGCAGTATTTT. Full variable domain (rest looked up from reference TRBV18 and TRBJ2-3): NAGVMQNPRHLVRRRGQEARLRCSPMKGHSHVYWYRQLPEEGLKFMVYLQKENIIDESGMPKERFSAEFPKEGPSILRIQQVVRGDSAAYFCASSGEGDTQYFGPGTRLTVL.

This sequence joins TRBV7-2 and TRBJ1-5; weak D call: TRBD1 (5 bases). This CDR3 spans 14 amino acids. Per the germline V gene, CDR1 is SGHTA and CDR2 is FQGNSA. The V end lost 3 bases, the J end lost 3 bases, and 9 bases lay between the germline ends. CDR3 sequence reads: CASSLGPLNQPQHF. CDR3 in DNA: TGTGCCAGCAGCTTGGGACCGCTCAATCAGCCCCAGCATTTT.

The V gene is TRBV5-1, the J gene TRBJ1-1; weak D call: TRBD1 (6 bases). Germline CDR1 SGHRS, CDR2 YFSETQ. The CDR3 covers 14 residues. The V end was cut by 5 bases, the J end by 3 bases, with 14 bases between. The CDR3 region has the DNA TGCGCCAGCAGTTGGGGGCCCGGTGACACTGAAGCTTTCTTT. Translated: CASSWGPGDTEAFF.

This clone appeared a single time. The CDR3 DNA reads as TGTGCCAGCAGCTTGACTAGCGGGCCCACAGATACGCAGTATTTT. Protein sequence: CASSLTSGPTDTQYF. The V call is TRBV7-3, the J call TRBJ2-3, with 10 bases aligning to TRBD2. V dropped 3 bases and J dropped 2; count of bases not matched to a gene: 2. From germline, CDR1 is SGHTA and CDR2 FQGTGA. This CDR3 region has 15 residues.

The chain has TRBV7-9 and TRBJ1-1; 7 positions agree with TRBD1. Unmatched junction bases numbered 7, after V lost 3 bases and J lost 3 bases. CDR3 length: 15 residues. CDR1 SEHNR and CDR2 FQNEAQ come from the germline V gene (reference sequence). As DNA, the CDR3 is TGTGCCAGCAGCTTCCCAGGGGGATATGACACTGAAGCTTTCTTT. Its translation is CASSFPGGYDTEAFF.

This chain joins TRBV4-2 and TRBJ2-7; maybe TRBD2 (6 bases). Germline V gives CDR1 LGHNA, CDR2 YNFKEQ. The CDR3 has 13 amino acids. The germline V and J ends were trimmed by 6 bases and 0 bases, with 9 bases remaining between them. The CDR3 region has the DNA TGTGCCAGCAGTTCAGCGGGCTCCTACGAGCAGTACTTC. Its translation is CASSSAGSYEQYF.

The V call is TRBV19, the J call TRBJ2-7, with 7 positions matching TRBD2. V was pared by 1 base and J by 1 base, with 13 bases of the junction left unmatched. Germline V CDR1 and CDR2: LNHDA, SQIVND (reference sequence). This CDR3 is built from 18 residues. As DNA, the CDR3 is TGTGCCAGTAGTATAGCCCATGGGACGGGGGGTTCATCCTACGAGCAGTACTTC. Amino acid sequence: CASSIAHGTGGSSYEQYF. The whole variable domain, filled in from reference TRBV19 and TRBJ2-7, reads DGGITQSPKYLFRKEGQNVTLSCEQNLNHDAMYWYRQDPGQGLRLIYYSQIVNDFQKGDIAEGYSVSREKKESFPLTVTSAQKNPTAFYLCASSIAHGTGGSSYEQYFGPGTRLTVT.

The chain couples TRBV4-3 to TRBJ1-6, with D hard to call. Trimming removed 0 bases at V and 8 bases at J, with 8 bases between. CDR1 and CDR2 from the germline V gene are LGHNA and YSLEER. The length of the CDR3 is 14 residues. For the CDR3, the DNA is TGCGCCAGCAGCCAAGATACGAGGGATTCACCCCTCCACTTT. Its protein product is CASSQDTRDSPLHF.

V gene TRBV2 combines with J gene TRBJ1-2, with TRBD1 matching over 7 bases. J was trimmed by 8 bases and V by 6 bases; bases with no gene match: 6. The CDR3 covers 12 residues. CDR1 is SNHLY, CDR2 FYNNEI, per germline. DNA of the CDR3: TGTGCCAGCAGCGACAGGGCCAGGGGCTACACCTTC. This codes for CASSDRARGYTF.

V gene TRBV6-6 combines with J gene TRBJ2-7, with D maybe TRBD1 (6 bases). The CDR3 sequence is 13 residues long. Trimming took off 7 bases at V and 1 base at J, with 11 bases between the two ends. Germline CDR1 and CDR2: MNHNY and SVGAGI (reference sequence). The CDR3 nucleotides are TGTGCCAGCAAACAGGGACCTTCCTACGAGCAGTACTTC. Translated, it gives CASKQGPSYEQYF.

The chain recombines TRBV5-5 with TRBJ2-7; 10 bases align to TRBD2. The trim removed 4 bases at V and 0 bases at J, leaving 7 bases unmatched. Germline-derived CDR1 and CDR2 are SGHKS and YYEKEE (reference sequence). This CDR3 is built from 16 residues. The CDR3: CASSPRTSGSSYEQYF. The CDR3 DNA is TGTGCCAGCAGCCCAAGGACTAGCGGTTCCTCCTACGAGCAGTACTTC. The whole variable domain, filled in from reference TRBV5-5 and TRBJ2-7, reads DAGVTQSPTHLIKTRGQQVTLRCSPISGHKSVSWYQQVLGQGPQFIFQYYEKEERGRGNFPDRFSARQFPNYSSELNVNALLLGDSALYLCASSPRTSGSSYEQYFGPGTRLTVT.

CDR3 region: CASRRDSSTEAFF. The CDR3 bases are TGTGCCAGCAGGCGGGACAGTTCCACTGAAGCTTTCTTT. The V gene is TRBV28, the J gene TRBJ1-1; TRBD1 aligns across 7 bases. V lost 6 bases and J lost 4; bases outside the gene matches: 5. CDR3 size: 13 residues. Looked up from germline, CDR1 is MDHEN and CDR2 is SYDVKM.

The gene calls are TRBV12-5 and TRBJ2-5, with TRBD1 identical over 8 bases. The CDR3 totals 17 residues. In germline, CDR1 is LGHNT, CDR2 FRNRAP. V lost 7 bases to trimming and J lost 5 bases; unmatched junction nucleotides: 18. CDR3 amino acids: CASAKGIRQGTGETQYF. As DNA, the CDR3 is TGTGCTAGTGCCAAGGGGATCAGACAGGGGACGGGGGAGACCCAGTACTTC.

The chain links TRBV7-6 to TRBJ2-2, with D unresolved. Germline CDR1 is SGHVS and CDR2 is FNYEAQ. CDR3 length equals 14 residues. The V end lost 2 bases, the J end lost 6 bases, and 10 bases lay between the germline ends. The CDR3 loop reads CASSLSAESGELFF. Written as DNA, the CDR3 is TGTGCCAGCAGCTTATCGGCCGAGTCCGGGGAGCTGTTTTTT.

The rearrangement joins TRBV7-9 to TRBJ1-2, with D uncertain. CDR3 length: 13 amino acids. The germline CDR1 and CDR2 sequences are SEHNR and FQNEAQ (reference sequence). Trimming shortened V by 2 bases and J by 5 bases, and 9 bases separated the two germline ends. This chain's CDR3 is CASSLSYRYGYTF. DNA of the CDR3: TGTGCCAGCAGCTTATCCTACAGATATGGCTACACCTTC.

This clone was detected a few times. The chain employs TRBV11-3 and TRBJ2-2; possibly TRBD1 for D (5 bases). Germline V lookup: CDR1 SGHNT, CDR2 YENEEA. This CDR3 is built from 13 residues. The V and J ends lost 7 bases and 5 bases respectively, with 11 bases between them. The CDR3 nucleotides are TGTGCCAGCAAAGGCAGGGAAACCGGGGAGCTGTTTTTT. Its translation is CASKGRETGELFF.

The chain joins TRBV28 to TRBJ2-3; D possibly uses TRBD1 or TRBD2 (5 bases each). In germline, CDR1 is MDHEN, CDR2 SYDVKM. The CDR3 spans 15 residues. V dropped 6 bases and J dropped 1 base, with 14 bases sitting between them. The CDR3 loop reads CASSPRGGGTDTQYF. DNA for the CDR3: TGTGCCAGCAGCCCTCGGGGCGGCGGCACAGATACGCAGTATTTT. Full variable domain (rest looked up from reference TRBV28 and TRBJ2-3): DVKVTQSSRYLVKRTGEKVFLECVQDMDHENMFWYRQDPGLGLRLIYFSYDVKMKEKGDIPEGYSVSREKKERFSLILESASTNQTSMYLCASSPRGGGTDTQYFGPGTRLTVL.

This sequence joins TRBV18 and TRBJ2-6; D call uncertain. Trimming stripped 2 bases from V and 3 bases from J, with 5 bases between. This CDR3 comprises 14 residues. In germline, CDR1 is KGHSH, CDR2 LQKENI. The CDR3 protein is CASSPGVGANVLTF. The CDR3 DNA is TGTGCCAGCTCACCAGGGGTTGGGGCCAACGTCCTGACTTTC.

This clone was detected only a few times. The chain combines TRBV19 with TRBJ2-3; 7 nucleotides agree with TRBD1. Germline V gene sequence: CDR1 LNHDA, CDR2 SQIVND (reference sequence). The CDR3 runs 15 residues. After removal of 8 bases from V and 4 bases from J, the junction contained 12 bases not matched to a gene. DNA of the CDR3: TGTGCCAGTCAAGACAGGGCTTCAGTTTCAGATACGCAGTATTTT. Translated, it gives CASQDRASVSDTQYF.